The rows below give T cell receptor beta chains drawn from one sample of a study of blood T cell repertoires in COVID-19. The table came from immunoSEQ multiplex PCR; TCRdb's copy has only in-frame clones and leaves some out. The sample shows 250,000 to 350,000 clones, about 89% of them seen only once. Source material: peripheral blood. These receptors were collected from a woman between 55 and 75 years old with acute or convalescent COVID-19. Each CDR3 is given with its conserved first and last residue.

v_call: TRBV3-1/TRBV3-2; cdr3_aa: CASSQESRVSYTF
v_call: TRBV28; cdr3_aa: CASSFSRNTEAFF
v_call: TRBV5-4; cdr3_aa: CASSPPASYEQYF
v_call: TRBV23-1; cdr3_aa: CASNPRGSSHNEQFF
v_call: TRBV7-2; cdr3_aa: CASSLQRGSFQPQHF
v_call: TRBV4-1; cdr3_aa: CASSHLPGQRGMRDYNSPLHF
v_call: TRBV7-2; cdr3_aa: CASTRDSWGTQYF
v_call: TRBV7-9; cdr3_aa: CASSPDRWGEETQYF
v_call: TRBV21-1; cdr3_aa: CASSARQAYTF
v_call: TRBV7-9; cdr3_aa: CASSPSPAGVVGTDTQYF
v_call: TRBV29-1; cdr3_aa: CSVEDVSGAGFGYEQYF
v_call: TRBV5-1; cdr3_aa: CASSSGTSGSRSDEQYF
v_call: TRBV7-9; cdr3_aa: CASSLDVAYLEKLFF
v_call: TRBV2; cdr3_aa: CAMSRGTEAFF
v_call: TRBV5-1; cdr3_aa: CASSLSPGLSNYGYTF
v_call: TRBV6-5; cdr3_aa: CASSYSTANYGYTF
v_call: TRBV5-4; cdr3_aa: CASSLEWPLVPRADTQYF